The 16 T cell receptor beta chains in this list originate from one sample, sequenced in a study of neurological immune-mediated disorders. TCRdb independently ran MiXCR on the 5' RACE reads; one entry per CDR3 protein. Here the sample spans roughly 38,000 distinct CDR3 sequences, 2.5% being singletons. The sequenced sample consisted of PBMCs. These receptors came from a man aged 25-45 years with multiple sclerosis.

This clonotype appeared many times. The V call is TRBV5-5, the J call TRBJ1-1; no clear D. The V gene's germline CDR1 is SGHKS and CDR2 YYEKEE (reference sequence). The CDR3 length is 13 residues. V lost 0 bases to trimming and J lost 2 bases, with 5 bases between them. The CDR3: CASSLVANTEAFF. CDR3 bases: TGTGCCAGCAGCTTGGTGGCTAACACTGAAGCTTTCTTT.

In its sample, this clonotype was seen a few times. The chain is built from TRBV28 and TRBJ1-3, with D hard to call. Trimming removed 7 bases at V and 3 bases at J, with 16 bases between. This CDR3 contains 15 residues. CDR1 is MDHEN and CDR2 is SYDVKM in the germline V gene. This chain's CDR3 is CASTLRVFSGNTIYF. The CDR3 DNA follows: TGTGCCAGCACCCTAAGGGTTTTCAGTGGAAACACCATATATTTT.

The table lists this clonotype with many counts. The rearrangement joins TRBV5-8 to TRBJ2-7; TRBD2 agrees at 8 bases. The V gene's germline CDR1 is SGHTS and CDR2 YDEGEE. V trimming: 6 bases; J trimming: 5 bases; junction bases outside the gene matches: 10. The CDR3 is 14 amino acids. CDR3 DNA: TGTGCCAGCACCAGGGGACTAGGGAGGGACGAGCAGTACTTC. Translating gives CASTRGLGRDEQYF.

This clonotype was recorded at least ten times. The chain uses TRBV4-1 and TRBJ1-5; 9 bases map to TRBD1. The germline CDR1 and CDR2 sequences are MGHRA and YSYEKL. Trimming removed 3 bases from V and 5 bases from J; junction bases left unmatched: 11. The CDR3 loop spans 17 amino acids. The CDR3 is CASSHWMRDRADQPQHF. CDR3 in DNA: TGCGCCAGCAGCCATTGGATGAGGGACAGGGCGGATCAGCCCCAGCATTTT.

Many counts were recorded for this clonotype. This sequence joins TRBV12-3 or TRBV12-4 and TRBJ2-7, with 11 bases that match TRBD1. This CDR3 has 15 amino acids. Trimming cost V 6 bases and J 3 bases; bases outside gene matches: 7. In DNA form, the CDR3 reads TGTGCCAGCAGCGACCCGGGACAGGGGGTCTACGAGCAGTACTTC. Its protein product is CASSDPGQGVYEQYF.

This clonotype was recorded at least ten times. The chain combines TRBV29-1 with TRBJ2-7; 9 bases map to TRBD2. Germline CDR1 SQVTM, CDR2 ANQGSEA. V shed 5 bases, J shed 2 bases, and the junction held 10 bases outside the gene matches. The CDR3 has 15 residues. The CDR3 DNA sequence: TGCAGCGTTCAGGGCGCTAGCGGGGCTACCTACGAGCAGTACTTC. Amino acid sequence: CSVQGASGATYEQYF.

Ten or more counts support this clonotype. The V and J genes are TRBV20-1 and TRBJ2-7, with D unclear. Trimming cost V 0 bases and J 6 bases, with 15 bases left between them. CDR3 length: 14 residues. CDR1 and CDR2 from the germline V gene are DFQATT and SNEGSKA (reference sequence). Here the CDR3 reads CSARDRKGSAEQYF. CDR3 DNA: TGCAGTGCTAGAGATAGGAAGGGTTCAGCCGAGCAGTACTTC.

This clonotype was seen repeatedly, ten times or more. V gene TRBV25-1 combines with J gene TRBJ1-1; D possibly corresponds to TRBD1 (6 bases). CDR1 MGHDK and CDR2 SYGVNS come from the germline V gene. The CDR3 is 16 amino acids. The germline V and J ends were trimmed by 3 bases and 6 bases, with 20 bases remaining between them. The CDR3 sequence is CASSDPARQGPAEAFF. DNA for the CDR3: TGTGCCAGCAGTGACCCGGCGCGGCAGGGGCCCGCTGAAGCTTTCTTT.

This clonotype showed up many times. The chain has TRBV7-2 and TRBJ1-5; tentative D call: TRBD1 (5 bases). Germline V gene lookup returns CDR1 SGHTA and CDR2 FQGNSA. The CDR3 contains 15 residues. Trimming left V 5 bases short and J 3 bases short, with 14 bases between. The CDR3 DNA follows: TGTGCCAGCAGCAAAACAGGTATAGCCAATCAGCCCCAGCATTTT. Its protein product is CASSKTGIANQPQHF.

This clonotype was picked up many times. The V gene is TRBV7-2, the J gene TRBJ2-7; 8 bases map to TRBD2. The J segment lost 2 bases and the V segment lost 2 bases, leaving 5 bases of the junction unmatched. The germline V gene encodes CDR1 SGHTA and CDR2 FQGNSA. The CDR3 has 15 amino acids. The CDR3 nucleotides are TGTGCCAGCAGCTTAAGGGGAGCGGGGGCCTACGAGCAGTACTTC. Amino acid sequence: CASSLRGAGAYEQYF. The full variable domain, completed using reference TRBV7-2 and TRBJ2-7, is GAGVSQSPSNKVTEKGKDVELRCDPISGHTALYWYRQSLGQGLEFLIYFQGNSAPDKSGLPSDRFSAERTGGSVSTLTIQRTQQEDSAVYLCASSLRGAGAYEQYFGPGTRLTVT.

This clonotype is labeled medium-sized (0.01 to 0.1%). Compared with germline, one end of the junction differs, possibly owing to a read error. The rearrangement uses TRBV9 and TRBJ2-1; 12 bases fit TRBD2. Germline values: CDR1 SGDLS, CDR2 YYNGEE. This CDR3 has 14 residues. CDR3 coding DNA: TGTGCCAGCAGCGTAGGAACCCTAGCGGGAGGGGTGGTCTTC. Encoded protein: CASSVGTLAGGVVF.

This clonotype was recorded many times. The chain employs TRBV7-8 and TRBJ2-7, with 7 nucleotides matching TRBD2. V was pared by 1 base and J by 0 bases, with 3 bases of the junction left unmatched. CDR3 length equals 15 residues. CDR1 SGHVS and CDR2 FQNEAQ come from the germline V gene. Here the CDR3 DNA reads TGTGCCAGCAGCTTAGAAGGCGGGAGCTCCTACGAGCAGTACTTC. Protein: CASSLEGGSSYEQYF.

Ten or more counts support this clonotype. This rearrangement joins TRBV12-3 or TRBV12-4 to TRBJ2-1, with D unresolved. Trimming removed 3 bases from V and 3 bases from J, with 6 bases in between. This CDR3 spans 13 amino acids. The CDR3 is CASSFVLYNEQFF. CDR3 nucleotide sequence: TGTGCCAGCAGTTTTGTCCTCTACAATGAGCAGTTCTTC.

This clonotype was observed many times. V and J are TRBV3-1 and TRBJ2-3, with TRBD2 as a possible D gene (5 bases). V was clipped by 3 bases and J by 0 bases, with 19 bases between them. The germline gives CDR1 LGHDT, CDR2 YNNKEL (reference sequence). This CDR3 comprises 18 residues. CDR3 protein: CASSQDGLSIRSTDTQYF. CDR3 DNA: TGTGCCAGCAGCCAGGATGGACTGTCAATACGCAGCACAGATACGCAGTATTTT.

This clonotype was observed many times. The CDR3 is CASSLFPEETQYF. In DNA form, the CDR3 reads TGTGCCAGCAGCTTGTTTCCAGAAGAGACCCAGTACTTC. The chain employs TRBV5-6 and TRBJ2-5; D unresolved. The CDR3 has 13 amino acids. V gave up 1 base and J gave up 3 bases, with 7 bases separating them. Germline V gene sequence: CDR1 SGHDT, CDR2 YYEEEE. Looking up the rest from reference TRBV5-6 and TRBJ2-5 gives the full variable domain: DAGVTQSPTHLIKTRGQQVTLRCSPKSGHDTVSWYQQALGQGPQFIFQYYEEEERQRGNFPDRFSGHQFPNYSSELNVNALLLGDSALYLCASSLFPEETQYFGPGTRLLVL.

At least ten counts were recorded for this clonotype. The genes are TRBV28 and TRBJ2-3; D may match TRBD1 or TRBD2 (5 bases each). V lost 5 bases, J lost 1 base, and 16 bases lay in between. Germline V gene data show CDR1 as MDHEN and CDR2 as SYDVKM. The CDR3 is 16 amino acids. CDR3 sequence reads: CASSPLRGGRTDTQYF. Written as DNA, the CDR3 is TGTGCCAGCAGTCCCCTGAGGGGTGGTCGCACAGATACGCAGTATTTT.